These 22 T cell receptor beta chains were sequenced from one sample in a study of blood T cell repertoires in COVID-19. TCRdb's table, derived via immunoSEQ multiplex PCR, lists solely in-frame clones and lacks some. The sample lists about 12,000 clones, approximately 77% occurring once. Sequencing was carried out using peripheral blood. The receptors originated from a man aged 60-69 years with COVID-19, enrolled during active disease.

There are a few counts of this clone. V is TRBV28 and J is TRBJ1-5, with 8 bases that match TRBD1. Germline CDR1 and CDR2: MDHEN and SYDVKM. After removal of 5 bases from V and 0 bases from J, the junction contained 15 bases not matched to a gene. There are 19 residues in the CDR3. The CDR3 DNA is TGTGCCAGCAGTACCCTAAGGACAGGGATGGGTTATAGCAATCAGCCCCAGCATTTT. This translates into CASSTLRTGMGYSNQPQHF. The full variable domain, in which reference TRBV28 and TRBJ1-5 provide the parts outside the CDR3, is DVKVTQSSRYLVKRTGEKVFLECVQDMDHENMFWYRQDPGLGLRLIYFSYDVKMKEKGDIPEGYSVSREKKERFSLILESASTNQTSMYLCASSTLRTGMGYSNQPQHFGDGTRLSIL.

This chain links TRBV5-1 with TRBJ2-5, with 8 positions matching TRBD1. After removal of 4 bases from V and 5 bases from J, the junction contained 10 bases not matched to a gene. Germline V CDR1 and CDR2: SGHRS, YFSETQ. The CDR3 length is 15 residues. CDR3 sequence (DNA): TGCGCCAGCAGCCCACAGGTTAACAGGGGGGAGACCCAGTACTTC. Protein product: CASSPQVNRGETQYF.

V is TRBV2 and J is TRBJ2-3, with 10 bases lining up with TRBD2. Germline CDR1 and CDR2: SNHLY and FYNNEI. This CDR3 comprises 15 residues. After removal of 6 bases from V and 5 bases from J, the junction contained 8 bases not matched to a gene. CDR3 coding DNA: TGTGCCAGCAGCTCTAGCGGGGGAGGGGGAGATACGCAGTATTTT. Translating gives CASSSSGGGGDTQYF.

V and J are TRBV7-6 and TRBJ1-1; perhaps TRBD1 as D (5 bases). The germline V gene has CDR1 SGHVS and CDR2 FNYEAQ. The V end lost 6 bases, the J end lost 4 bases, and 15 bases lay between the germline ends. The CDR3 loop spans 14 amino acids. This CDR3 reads CASRSDSWGTEAFF. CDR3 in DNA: TGTGCCAGCAGATCTGACAGCTGGGGCACTGAAGCTTTCTTT.

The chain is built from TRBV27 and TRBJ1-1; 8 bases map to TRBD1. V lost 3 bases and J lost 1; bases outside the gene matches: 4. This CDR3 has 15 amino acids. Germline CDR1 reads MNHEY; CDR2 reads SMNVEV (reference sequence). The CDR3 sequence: CASSFRGLTNTEAFF. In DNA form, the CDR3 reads TGTGCCAGCAGTTTCAGGGGGCTAACGAACACTGAAGCTTTCTTT.

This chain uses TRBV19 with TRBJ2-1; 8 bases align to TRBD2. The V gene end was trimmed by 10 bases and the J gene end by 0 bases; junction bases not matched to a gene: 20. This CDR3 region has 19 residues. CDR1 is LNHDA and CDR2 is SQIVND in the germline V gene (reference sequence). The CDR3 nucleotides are TGTGCCACCCCAGGTCGTTGGCGGGAGGTACCGACCTCCTACAATGAGCAGTTCTTC. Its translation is CATPGRWREVPTSYNEQFF.

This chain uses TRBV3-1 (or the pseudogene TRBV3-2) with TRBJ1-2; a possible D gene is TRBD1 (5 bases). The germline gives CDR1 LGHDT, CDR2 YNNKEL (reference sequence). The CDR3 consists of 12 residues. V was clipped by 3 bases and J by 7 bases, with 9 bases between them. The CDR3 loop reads CASSHGGGGYTF. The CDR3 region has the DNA TGTGCCAGCAGCCACGGGGGTGGTGGCTACACCTTC.

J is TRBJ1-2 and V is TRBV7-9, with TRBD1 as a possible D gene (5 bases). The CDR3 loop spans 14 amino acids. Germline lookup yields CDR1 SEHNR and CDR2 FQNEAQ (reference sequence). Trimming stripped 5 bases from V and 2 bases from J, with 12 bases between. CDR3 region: CASSLISGNYGYTF. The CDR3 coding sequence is TGTGCCAGCAGCCTGATATCAGGGAACTATGGCTACACCTTC.

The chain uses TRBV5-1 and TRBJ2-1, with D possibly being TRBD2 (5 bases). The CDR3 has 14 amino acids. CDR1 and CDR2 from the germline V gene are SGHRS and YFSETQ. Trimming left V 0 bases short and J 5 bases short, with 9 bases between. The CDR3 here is CASSLGRSDNEQFF. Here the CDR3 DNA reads TGCGCCAGCAGCTTGGGGAGGTCCGACAATGAGCAGTTCTTC.

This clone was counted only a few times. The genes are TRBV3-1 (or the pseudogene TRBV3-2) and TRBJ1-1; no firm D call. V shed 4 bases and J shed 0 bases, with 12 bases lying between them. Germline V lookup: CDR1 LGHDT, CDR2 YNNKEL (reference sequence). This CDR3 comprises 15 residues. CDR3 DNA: TGTGCCAGCAGCCTTTGGGGAGACCTGAACACTGAAGCTTTCTTT. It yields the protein CASSLWGDLNTEAFF.

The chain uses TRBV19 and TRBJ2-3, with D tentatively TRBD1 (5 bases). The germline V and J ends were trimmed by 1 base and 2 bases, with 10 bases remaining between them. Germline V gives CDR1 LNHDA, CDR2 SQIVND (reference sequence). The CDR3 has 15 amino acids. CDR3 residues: CASSIGKGDTDTQYF. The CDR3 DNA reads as TGTGCCAGTAGTATAGGTAAAGGGGACACAGATACGCAGTATTTT.

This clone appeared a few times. CDR3 residues: CASSQEVGRGWVKNIQYF. Written as DNA, the CDR3 is TGTGCCAGCAGCCAAGAAGTTGGTAGGGGGTGGGTCAAAAACATTCAGTACTTC. The rearrangement links TRBV3-1 (or the pseudogene TRBV3-2) to TRBJ2-4; maybe TRBD1 (6 bases). Germline CDR1 is LGHDT and CDR2 is YNNKEL (reference sequence). The CDR3 is made up of 18 amino acids. V gave up 0 bases and J gave up 3 bases, with 18 bases separating them.

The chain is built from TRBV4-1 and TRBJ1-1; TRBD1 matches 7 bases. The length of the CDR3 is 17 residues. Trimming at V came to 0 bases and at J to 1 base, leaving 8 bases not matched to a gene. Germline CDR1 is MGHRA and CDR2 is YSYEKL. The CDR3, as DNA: TGCGCCAGCAGCCAAGAAGGGCGAGGGACAGCGAACACTGAAGCTTTCTTT. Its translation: CASSQEGRGTANTEAFF.

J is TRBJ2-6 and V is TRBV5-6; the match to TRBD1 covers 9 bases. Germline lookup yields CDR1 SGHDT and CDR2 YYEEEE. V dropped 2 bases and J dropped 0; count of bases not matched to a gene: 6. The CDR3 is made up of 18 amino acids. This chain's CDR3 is CASSFTTGGISGANVLTF. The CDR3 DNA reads TGTGCCAGCAGCTTCACGACAGGGGGGATCTCTGGGGCCAACGTCCTGACTTTC.

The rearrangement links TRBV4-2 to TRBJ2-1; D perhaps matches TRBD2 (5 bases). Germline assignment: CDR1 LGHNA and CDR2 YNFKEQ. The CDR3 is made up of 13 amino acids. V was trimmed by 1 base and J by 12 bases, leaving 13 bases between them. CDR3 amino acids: CASSQGLAGVQFF. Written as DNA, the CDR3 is TGTGCCAGCAGCCAAGGGCTAGCCGGCGTGCAGTTCTTC.

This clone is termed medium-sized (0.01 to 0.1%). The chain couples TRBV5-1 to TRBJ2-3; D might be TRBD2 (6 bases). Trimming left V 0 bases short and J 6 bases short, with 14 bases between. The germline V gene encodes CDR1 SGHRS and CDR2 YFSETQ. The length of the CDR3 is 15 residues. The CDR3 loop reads CASSLETGSWDTQYF. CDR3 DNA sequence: TGCGCCAGCAGCTTGGAAACCGGGAGCTGGGATACGCAGTATTTT.

The CDR3: CASSPEAPAGNQPQHF. CDR3 DNA: TGTGCCAGCAGCCCGGAGGCCCCGGCGGGCAATCAGCCCCAGCATTTT. This rearrangement joins TRBV7-9 to TRBJ1-5; no clear D. The CDR3 contains 16 residues. V lost 5 bases and J lost 2, with 16 bases in between. Germline CDR1 and CDR2: SEHNR and FQNEAQ (reference sequence).

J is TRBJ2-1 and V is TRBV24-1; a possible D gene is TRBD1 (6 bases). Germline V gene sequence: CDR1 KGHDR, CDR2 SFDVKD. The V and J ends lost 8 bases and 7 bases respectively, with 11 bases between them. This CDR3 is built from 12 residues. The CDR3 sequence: CATNDRRNEQFF. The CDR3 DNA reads TGTGCCACCAATGACAGGAGGAATGAGCAGTTCTTC.

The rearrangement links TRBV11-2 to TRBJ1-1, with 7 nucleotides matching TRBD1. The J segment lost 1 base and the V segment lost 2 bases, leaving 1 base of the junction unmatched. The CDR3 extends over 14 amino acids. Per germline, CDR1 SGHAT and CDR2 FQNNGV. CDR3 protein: CASSLRTGNTEAFF. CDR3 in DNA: TGTGCCAGCAGCTTACGGACAGGGAACACTGAAGCTTTCTTT.

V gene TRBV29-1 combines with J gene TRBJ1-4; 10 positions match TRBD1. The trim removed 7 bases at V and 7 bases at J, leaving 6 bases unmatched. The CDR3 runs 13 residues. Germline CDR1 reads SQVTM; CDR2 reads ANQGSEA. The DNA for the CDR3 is TGCAGCGGCCGACAGGGGGCTGGTGAAAAACTGTTTTTT. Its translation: CSGRQGAGEKLFF.

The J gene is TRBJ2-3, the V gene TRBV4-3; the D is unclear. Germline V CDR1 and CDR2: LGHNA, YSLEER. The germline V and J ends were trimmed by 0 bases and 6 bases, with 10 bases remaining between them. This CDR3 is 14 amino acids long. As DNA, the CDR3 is TGCGCCAGCAGCCAAGACTTGAGTCTGGATACGCAGTATTTT. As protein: CASSQDLSLDTQYF.

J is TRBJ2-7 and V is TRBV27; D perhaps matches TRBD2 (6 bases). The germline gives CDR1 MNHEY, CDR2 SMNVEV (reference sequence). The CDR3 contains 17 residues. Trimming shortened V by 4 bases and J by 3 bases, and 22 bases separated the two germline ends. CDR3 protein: CASSSRLVPRIYYEQYF. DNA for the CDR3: TGTGCCAGCAGTTCTCGACTAGTCCCCCGAATATACTACGAGCAGTACTTC.